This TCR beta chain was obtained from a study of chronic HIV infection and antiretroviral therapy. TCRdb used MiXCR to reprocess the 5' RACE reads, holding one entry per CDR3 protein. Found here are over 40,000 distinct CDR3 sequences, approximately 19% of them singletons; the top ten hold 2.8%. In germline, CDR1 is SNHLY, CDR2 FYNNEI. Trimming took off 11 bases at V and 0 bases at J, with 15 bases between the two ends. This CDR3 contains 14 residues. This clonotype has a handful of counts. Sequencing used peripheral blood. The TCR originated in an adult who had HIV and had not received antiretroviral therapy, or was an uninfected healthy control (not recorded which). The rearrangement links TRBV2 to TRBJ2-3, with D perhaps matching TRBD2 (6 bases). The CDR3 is CAGHSGFSTDTQYF. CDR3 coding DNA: TGTGCCGGCCATAGCGGATTTAGCACAGATACGCAGTATTTT.